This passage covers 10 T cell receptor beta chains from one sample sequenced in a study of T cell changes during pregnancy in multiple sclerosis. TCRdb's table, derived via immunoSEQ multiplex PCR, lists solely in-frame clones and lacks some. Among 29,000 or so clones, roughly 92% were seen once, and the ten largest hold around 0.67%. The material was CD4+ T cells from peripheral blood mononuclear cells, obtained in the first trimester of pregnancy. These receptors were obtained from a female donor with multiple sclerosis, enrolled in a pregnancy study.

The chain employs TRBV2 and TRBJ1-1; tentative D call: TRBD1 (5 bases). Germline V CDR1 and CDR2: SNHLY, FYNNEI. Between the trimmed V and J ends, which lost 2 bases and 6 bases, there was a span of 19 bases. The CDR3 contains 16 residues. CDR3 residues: CASSERARGATAEAFF. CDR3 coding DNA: TGTGCCAGCAGTGAACGCGCTAGGGGTGCTACGGCTGAAGCTTTCTTT. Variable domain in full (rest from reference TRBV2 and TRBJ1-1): EPEVTQTPSHQVTQMGQEVILRCVPISNHLYFYWYRQILGQKVEFLVSFYNNEISEKSEIFDDQFSVERPDGSNFTLKIRSTKLEDSAMYFCASSERARGATAEAFFGQGTRLTVV.

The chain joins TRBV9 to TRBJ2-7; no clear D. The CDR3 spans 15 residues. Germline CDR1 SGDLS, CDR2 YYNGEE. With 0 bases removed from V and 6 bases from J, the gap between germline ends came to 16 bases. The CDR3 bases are TGTGCCAGCAGCGTAGGGCCAAGCGTGTCATCCGAGCAGTACTTC. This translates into CASSVGPSVSSEQYF.

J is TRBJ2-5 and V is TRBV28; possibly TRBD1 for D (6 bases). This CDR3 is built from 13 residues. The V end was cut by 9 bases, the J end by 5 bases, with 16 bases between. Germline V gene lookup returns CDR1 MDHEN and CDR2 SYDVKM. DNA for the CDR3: TGTGCCAGTTTAACAGGGTTAGGGGAGACCCAGTACTTC. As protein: CASLTGLGETQYF.

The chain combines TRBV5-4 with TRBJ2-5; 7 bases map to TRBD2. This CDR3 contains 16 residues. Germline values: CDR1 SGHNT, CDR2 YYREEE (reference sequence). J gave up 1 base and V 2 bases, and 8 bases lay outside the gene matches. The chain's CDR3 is CASSLYRGDLQETQYF. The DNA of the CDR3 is TGTGCCAGCAGCTTATATCGGGGGGACCTCCAAGAGACCCAGTACTTC.

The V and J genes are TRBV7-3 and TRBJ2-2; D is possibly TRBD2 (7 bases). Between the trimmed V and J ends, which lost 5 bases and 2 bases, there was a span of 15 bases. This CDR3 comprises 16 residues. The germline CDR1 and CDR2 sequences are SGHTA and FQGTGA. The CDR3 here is CASSPQGGGNTGELFF. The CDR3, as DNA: TGTGCCAGCAGCCCTCAAGGGGGGGGAAACACCGGGGAGCTGTTTTTT. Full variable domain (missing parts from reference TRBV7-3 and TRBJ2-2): GAGVSQTPSNKVTEKGKYVELRCDPISGHTALYWYRQSLGQGPEFLIYFQGTGAADDSGLPNDRFFAVRPEGSVSTLKIQRTERGDSAVYLCASSPQGGGNTGELFFGEGSRLTVL.

The CDR3, as DNA: TGTGCCAGCAGCGTCCGGGACAGCAACGTCCTGACTTTC. This codes for CASSVRDSNVLTF. V gene TRBV6-1 combines with J gene TRBJ2-6; 7 bases map to TRBD1. The V gene's germline CDR1 is MNHNS and CDR2 SASEGT. V shed 6 bases and J 9 bases; nucleotides not matched to a gene: 5. The CDR3 extends over 13 amino acids.

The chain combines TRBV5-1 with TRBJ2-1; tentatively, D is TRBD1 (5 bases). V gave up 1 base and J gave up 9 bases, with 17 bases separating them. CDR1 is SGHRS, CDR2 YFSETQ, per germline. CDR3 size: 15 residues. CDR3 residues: CASSLQGRFLGEQFF. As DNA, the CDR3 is TGCGCCAGCAGCTTGCAGGGTAGATTCCTGGGTGAGCAGTTCTTC.

The CDR3, as DNA: TGTGCCAGCAGCGTAGGGGCTAGCGGAAATACGGTGGAGACCCAGTACTTC. Protein product: CASSVGASGNTVETQYF. The chain combines TRBV9 with TRBJ2-5; 7 nucleotides agree with TRBD2. This CDR3 has 17 residues. Germline values: CDR1 SGDLS, CDR2 YYNGEE. V gave up 0 bases and J gave up 5 bases; unmatched junction bases: 13.

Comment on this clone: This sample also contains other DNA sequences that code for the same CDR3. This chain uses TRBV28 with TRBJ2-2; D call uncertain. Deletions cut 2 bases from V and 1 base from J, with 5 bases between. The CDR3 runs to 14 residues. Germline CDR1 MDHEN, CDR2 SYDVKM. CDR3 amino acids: CASSLGQNTGELFF. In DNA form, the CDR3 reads TGTGCCAGCAGTTTAGGGCAGAACACCGGGGAGCTGTTTTTT.

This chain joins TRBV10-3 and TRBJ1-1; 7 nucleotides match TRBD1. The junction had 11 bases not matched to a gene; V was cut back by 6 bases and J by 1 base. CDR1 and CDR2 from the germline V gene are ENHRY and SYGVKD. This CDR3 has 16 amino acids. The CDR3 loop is CAISLSETGRNTEAFF. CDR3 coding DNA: TGTGCCATCAGCCTCAGCGAGACAGGGAGGAACACTGAAGCTTTCTTT.